The clone carrying this T cell receptor (beta chain) was recorded a few times. The antigen is unknown. This entry comes from a study of PD-1 blockade in classical Hodgkin lymphoma. Each and every patient relapsed after autologous stem cell transplantation, and patients got differing brentuximab vedotin exposure. Trimming removed 2 bases from V and 4 bases from J, with 12 bases in between. CDR1 and CDR2 from the germline V gene are MNHEY and SVGAGI. The CDR3 is made up of 14 amino acids. Study results and caveats: Patients excluded were those beginning nivolumab under 1 year after ASCT. In CD4+ cells, TCR diversity went up significantly by C4D1, but in CD8+ cells it did not.

The table came from immunoSEQ multiplex PCR; TCRdb's copy has only in-frame clones and leaves some out. The sample yields some 63,000 clones, over 85% seen once. Source: peripheral blood mononuclear cells (PBMCs), taken at baseline. The TCR sequence derives from a human donor with classical Hodgkin lymphoma. V and J are TRBV6-5 and TRBJ2-7; D assignment may be TRBD1 or TRBD2 (5 bases each). CDR3 amino acids: CASSYRDRPYEQYF. CDR3 nucleotide sequence: TGTGCCAGCAGTTACCGGGACCGCCCGTACGAGCAGTACTTC.